This TCR beta chain was profiled in a study of a mutant IDH1 vaccine in newly diagnosed glioma. Between the trimmed V and J ends, which lost 0 bases and 2 bases, there was a span of 4 bases. CDR1 and CDR2 (germline): MNHEY, SVGAGI. The CDR3 loop spans 14 amino acids. Produced via immunoSEQ multiplex PCR; TCRdb's table is partial and in-frame only. Found here are about 64,000 clones, about 74% of them singletons; the top ten hold 4.5% to 5%. Time point here: week 35, safety follow-up. Doses consisted of 300 ug of mutant IDH1 20-mer peptide each, paired with topical imiquimod. This clone was seen once. What it recognizes is unknown.

This TCR derives from a man aged 50 to 60 with glioma. This specimen was PBMCs, taken from a glioma patient whose treatment included an IDH1 peptide vaccine. The chain recombines TRBV6-5 with TRBJ1-4, with D hard to call. The CDR3 region is CASSYSQTNEKLFF. The CDR3 nucleotides read TGTGCCAGCAGTTACTCCCAGACTAATGAAAAACTGTTTTTT.